This T cell receptor beta chain was sequenced in a study of patients and donors after allogeneic stem cell transplantation. Germline V lookup: CDR1 MNHNS, CDR2 SASEGT. V lost 1 base and J lost 5; bases outside the gene matches: 6. This CDR3 has 16 amino acids. TCRdb re-derived calls from the RT-PCR reads in MiXCR, one entry per CDR3 protein. The repertoire holds hundreds of thousands of distinct CDR3 sequences, with approximately 14% as singletons. The chain recombines TRBV6-1 with TRBJ1-2; TRBD1 matches at 11 bases. This TCR derives from a human donor who was either an allogeneic HSCT recipient or a stem cell or donor lymphocyte infusion donor (not recorded which). It is not recorded whose cells these are; they may come from a transplant donor. Sequenced input: blood, either unsorted or a sorted T cell fraction (not recorded which). CDR3 sequence reads: CASSEVGQGARYGYTF. In DNA, the CDR3 is TGTGCCAGCAGTGAAGTAGGACAGGGGGCTCGGTATGGCTACACCTTC.